One sample yielded the 10 T cell receptor beta chains listed below, sequenced in a study of human T cells and chemical hapten exposure. TCRdb re-analysed the RACE reads in MiXCR, keeping a single row per CDR3 protein. This sample has about 120,000 distinct CDR3 sequences, with 11% found just once. Time point given: patch test 3, about 24 weeks after DPC sensitization. Treatment indicated: therapeutic diphenylcyclopropenone sensitization with weekly scalp DPC. Sequencing was performed on whole blood, taken in connection with sensitization to the hapten diphenylcyclopropenone (DPC). These receptors were obtained from a woman aged 50 to 60 with alopecia areata. Some clones in this sample may be carry-over from other donors' samples.

This clonotype was counted only a few times. This chain connects TRBV12-3 or TRBV12-4 to TRBJ2-7, with a possible D match to TRBD2 (7 bases). This CDR3 comprises 12 residues. Trimming pared 7 bases from V and 7 bases from J, leaving 14 bases between. This CDR3 is CASTRGGREQYF. The CDR3 bases are TGTGCCAGCACTAGGGGGGGCCGAGAGCAGTACTTC.

Worth noting for this clonotype: Since a much larger clone is just one base distant, this may be a read error. This rearrangement joins TRBV24-1 to TRBJ1-1, with a tentative D call TRBD1 (5 bases). Germline V gene lookup returns CDR1 KGHDR and CDR2 SFDVKD. The CDR3 has 10 residues. V was shortened by 10 bases and J by 10 bases, with 12 bases between the two germline ends. The CDR3 coding sequence is TGTGCCACGCCCTCGGGGGGAGCTTTCTTT. Translating it yields CATPSGGAFF.

The V gene is TRBV29-1, the J gene TRBJ1-1; no clear D gene. The germline V and J ends were trimmed by 4 bases and 0 bases, with 9 bases remaining between them. Germline CDR1 SQVTM, CDR2 ANQGSEA. The length of the CDR3 is 13 residues. CDR3 sequence: CSVGFNLNTEAFF. Written as DNA, the CDR3 is TGCAGCGTTGGATTCAACCTGAACACTGAAGCTTTCTTT. The variable domain in full, with the rest retrieved from reference TRBV29-1 and TRBJ1-1, is SAVISQKPSRDICQRGTSLTIQCQVDSQVTMMFWYRQQPGQSLTLIATANQGSEATYESGFVIDKFPISRPNLTFSTLTVSNMSPEDSSIYLCSVGFNLNTEAFFGQGTRLTVV.

V is TRBV4-2 and J is TRBJ2-3; TRBD2 matches at 9 bases. CDR3 length: 16 amino acids. The V and J ends lost 0 bases and 5 bases, in that order; junction bases with no gene match: 6. Germline CDR1 LGHNA, CDR2 YNFKEQ. CDR3 DNA: TGTGCCAGCAGCCAAGATTTAGCGGGGGCTAGAGATACGCAGTATTTT. It is translated as CASSQDLAGARDTQYF.

This chain connects TRBV27 to TRBJ2-3; TRBD2 is a possible D gene (5 bases). Germline V CDR1 and CDR2: MNHEY, SMNVEV (reference sequence). The CDR3 sequence is 14 residues long. Trimming cost V 3 bases and J 6 bases, with 13 bases left between them. The CDR3 coding sequence is TGTGCCAGCAGTTTCCTAGCTCGCATGGATACGCAGTATTTT. It yields the protein CASSFLARMDTQYF.

A few counts support this clonotype. The chain combines TRBV5-6 with TRBJ1-4; 8 bases are a match to TRBD1. Trimming at V came to 3 bases and at J to 9 bases, leaving 7 bases not matched to a gene. CDR1 is SGHDT, CDR2 YYEEEE, per germline. The CDR3 is made up of 14 amino acids. The CDR3 DNA reads TGTGCCAGCAGCTCGATTCAGGGGGCGAAAAAACTGTTTTTT. This gives the protein CASSSIQGAKKLFF.

This clonotype was counted only a few times. This chain joins TRBV27 and TRBJ1-1; D remains unclear. The CDR3 extends over 13 amino acids. CDR1 MNHEY and CDR2 SMNVEV come from the germline V gene (reference sequence). The V end lost 5 bases, the J end lost 2 bases, and 9 bases lay between the germline ends. CDR3 DNA: TGTGCCAGCAGTCCGTATATTAACACTGAAGCTTTCTTT. Translating it yields CASSPYINTEAFF.

This sequence joins TRBV27 and TRBJ2-3, with D perhaps given as TRBD1 or TRBD2 (5 bases each). Per the germline V gene, CDR1 is MNHEY and CDR2 is SMNVEV (reference sequence). V was pared by 3 bases and J by 2 bases, with 9 bases between. The CDR3 is 14 amino acids. The CDR3 nucleotides read TGTGCCAGCAGTTTTTGGGGGTACACAGATACGCAGTATTTT. This gives the protein CASSFWGYTDTQYF.

The gene calls are TRBV5-1 and TRBJ1-6; TRBD1 aligns across 8 bases. Unmatched junction bases numbered 8, after V lost 3 bases and J lost 9 bases. This CDR3 spans 15 amino acids. Germline assignment: CDR1 SGHRS and CDR2 YFSETQ. The CDR3 DNA is TGCGCCAGCAGCTCCGGACAGGGAGATAGTTCACCCCTCCACTTT. The encoded protein is CASSSGQGDSSPLHF.

A few counts support this clonotype. The chain joins TRBV25-1 to TRBJ2-7; D not resolved. Germline assignment: CDR1 MGHDK and CDR2 SYGVNS. The CDR3 is 11 amino acids. Trimming left V 6 bases short and J 4 bases short, with 7 bases between. CDR3 residues: CASRSGYEQYF. In DNA, the CDR3 is TGTGCCAGCAGATCGGGTTACGAGCAGTACTTC.